The TCR beta chain under discussion was sequenced for a study of blood T cell repertoires in COVID-19. The protocol was immunoSEQ multiplex PCR, while the TCRdb copy is restricted to in-frame clones and leaves out a portion. The sample consists of around 300,000 clones, approximately 90% of them appearing once. The specimen was peripheral blood. This receptor was identified in a woman in her twenties or thirties with COVID-19, enrolled during active disease.

The CDR3 DNA reads as TGTGCCAGCAGCGGCCTCCGGGACAGGGGACTCGAGACCACTGAAGCTTTCTTT. Translating it yields CASSGLRDRGLETTEAFF. V is TRBV28 and J is TRBJ1-1, with 10 bases that match TRBD1. This CDR3 comprises 18 residues. Germline V gene lookup returns CDR1 MDHEN and CDR2 SYDVKM. The V segment lost 6 bases and the J segment 4 bases; nucleotides outside the gene matches: 17.